The clone carrying this TCR beta chain came up once. Libraries were prepared by immunoSEQ multiplex PCR; TCRdb keeps only in-frame clonotypes and omits some of them. Of some 160,000 clones listed, approximately 94% are singletons. The data stem from a study of control samples from healthy donors and cancer patients. V shed 4 bases and J shed 5 bases, with 12 bases lying between them. The CDR3 covers 14 residues. The material sequenced was blood. This TCR was sampled from a middle-aged woman in good health. V is TRBV23-1 and J is TRBJ1-5; no reliable D call. TRBV23-1 is an ORF for which the function is uncertain. The CDR3 region is CASSLGLCDQPQHF. CDR3 coding DNA: TGCGCCAGCAGTCTCGGTCTATGTGATCAGCCCCAGCATTTT.